The T cell receptor beta chain under discussion was sequenced for a study of early T cells in non-severe SARS-CoV-2 infection. Germline values: CDR1 SGHDT, CDR2 YYEEEE. CDR3 length: 14 amino acids. Germline trimming cut 5 bases from V and 3 bases from J; bases unmatched to any gene: 7. Unique molecular identifiers were added to individual cDNA molecules. Using its own MiXCR run on the 5' RACE reads, TCRdb lists one record per CDR3 protein. The profile shows tens of thousands of distinct CDR3 sequences, around 13% of them singletons. There are many counts of this clonotype. This receptor was taken from an adult who was a healthcare worker with PCR-confirmed SARS-CoV-2 infection or an uninfected control (not recorded which). The sample comprised whole blood. The V and J genes are TRBV5-6 and TRBJ2-7; the match to TRBD1 covers 8 bases. The CDR3 DNA reads TGTGCCAGCAGTTTTCAGGGGGCCTTCTACGAGCAGTACTTC. Translated, it gives CASSFQGAFYEQYF.